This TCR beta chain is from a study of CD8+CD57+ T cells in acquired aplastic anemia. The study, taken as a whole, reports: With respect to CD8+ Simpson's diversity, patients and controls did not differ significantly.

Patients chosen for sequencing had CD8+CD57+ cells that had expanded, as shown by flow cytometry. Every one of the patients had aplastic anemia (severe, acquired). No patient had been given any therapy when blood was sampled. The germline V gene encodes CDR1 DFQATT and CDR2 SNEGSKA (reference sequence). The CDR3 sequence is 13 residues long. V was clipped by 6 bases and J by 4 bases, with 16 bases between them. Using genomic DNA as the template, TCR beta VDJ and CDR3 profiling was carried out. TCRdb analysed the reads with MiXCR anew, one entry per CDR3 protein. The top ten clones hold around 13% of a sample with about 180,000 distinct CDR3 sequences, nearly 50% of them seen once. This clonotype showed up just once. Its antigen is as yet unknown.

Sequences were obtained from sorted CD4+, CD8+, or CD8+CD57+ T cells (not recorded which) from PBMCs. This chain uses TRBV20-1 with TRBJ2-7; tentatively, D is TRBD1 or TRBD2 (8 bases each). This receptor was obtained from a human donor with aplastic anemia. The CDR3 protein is CSARGREEYEQYF. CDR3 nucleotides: TGCAGTGCCAGGGGGCGGGAGGAGTACGAGCAGTACTTC.